Listed below are T cell receptor beta chains from one sample, sequenced in a study of cytomegalovirus exposure and HLA in healthy donors. Sequencing used immunoSEQ multiplex PCR; TCRdb keeps in-frame clones, though not all of them. The data hold some 240,000 clones, with 75% to 90% observed a single time. The sample comprised PBMCs. The receptors were gathered from a woman in her 30s in good health and CMV-seropositive. Both conserved end residues are part of each CDR3. The order of the fields is V gene, D gene, J gene, clone size, CDR3 protein, CDR3 DNA. D genes are given only for firm matches. Part of the rows lack a size; the others show once, few, many or a class for expanded clones.

V: TRBV10-3; D: .; J: TRBJ2-6; size: .; CDR3: CAISDVRFSGANVLTF; DNA: TGTGCCATCAGTGACGTCCGTTTCTCTGGGGCCAACGTCCTGACTTTC
V: TRBV6-6; D: .; J: TRBJ1-1; size: .; CDR3: CASGQANLEAFF; DNA: TGTGCCAGCGGCCAGGCCAACCTTGAAGCTTTCTTT
V: TRBV30; D: .; J: TRBJ1-2; size: .; CDR3: CAWRSVSYGYTF; DNA: TGTGCCTGGAGATCGGTTTCCTATGGCTACACCTTC
V: TRBV5-1; D: .; J: TRBJ2-2; size: .; CDR3: CASSLVAGNTGELFF; DNA: TGCGCCAGCAGCTTGGTGGCAGGGAACACCGGGGAGCTGTTTTTT
V: TRBV27; D: TRBD2; J: TRBJ2-7; size: few; CDR3: CASSLSRGTSSYEQYF; DNA: TGTGCCAGCAGTTTATCGCGGGGGACGAGCTCCTACGAGCAGTACTTC
V: TRBV2; D: TRBD2; J: TRBJ2-5; size: .; CDR3: CASSSGGKETQYF; DNA: TGTGCCAGCAGTTCGGGAGGAAAAGAGACCCAGTACTTC
V: TRBV27; D: TRBD2; J: TRBJ2-1; size: .; CDR3: CASSKRHHTSGRSNEQFF; DNA: TGTGCCAGCAGTAAACGGCACCATACTAGCGGGAGATCCAATGAGCAGTTCTTC
V: TRBV28; D: TRBD1; J: TRBJ1-1; size: .; CDR3: CASSLTGGLVTEAFF; DNA: TGTGCCAGCAGTTTGACAGGGGGCTTGGTCACTGAAGCTTTCTTT
V: TRBV29-1; D: .; J: TRBJ2-5; size: .; CDR3: CSVVLDSETQYF; DNA: TGCAGCGTTGTGCTAGATTCGGAGACCCAGTACTTC
V: TRBV5-6; D: TRBD1; J: TRBJ2-7; size: .; CDR3: CASSRDRGVGEQYF; DNA: TGTGCCAGCAGCAGAGACAGGGGGGTAGGCGAGCAGTACTTC
V: TRBV4-2; D: TRBD1; J: TRBJ2-5; size: .; CDR3: CASSTNRGQRETQYF; DNA: TGTGCCAGCAGCACAAACAGGGGGCAACGAGAGACCCAGTACTTC